The 14 T cell receptor beta chains given below trace back to one sample, sequenced in a study of tumor and adjacent non-tumor tissue in lung cancer. This sample's RNA came from whole unsorted tissue. More than 3 cm separated this lung sample from the edge of the tumor. Three rounds of nested PCR, following a modified ARM-PCR protocol, produced the TCRbeta library. TCRdb called the multiplex PCR reads again in MiXCR, with one record for every CDR3 protein. The sample gives more than 45,000 distinct CDR3 sequences, about 80% of which show up once; over 20% is in the top ten. Material for sequencing was distant non-tumor lung tissue. The origin of the receptors is a woman aged 55-70 years with non-small cell lung cancer.

This clonotype has only a few counts. The chain joins TRBV7-9 to TRBJ1-5, with 9 positions matching TRBD1. Germline V CDR1 and CDR2: SEHNR, FQNEAQ (reference sequence). After removal of 3 bases from V and 5 bases from J, the junction contained 5 bases not matched to a gene. The CDR3 is 15 amino acids. In DNA, the CDR3 is TGTGCCAGCAGCTTTGGGACAGGGAGGGATCAGCCCCAGCATTTT. Translation: CASSFGTGRDQPQHF.

This clonotype was recorded once. Mismatch with germline at one junction end may stem from a read error. The chain uses TRBV5-4 and TRBJ2-7; 8 positions match TRBD1. CDR3 length equals 14 residues. Germline CDR1 and CDR2: SGHNT and YYREEE (reference sequence). The CDR3 sequence is CASSWDRNSYEQYF. The CDR3 DNA is TGTGCCAGCAGTTGGGACAGGAACTCCTACGAGCAGTATTTC.

For this clonotype: This may stem from a read error, because a much larger clone lies one nucleotide away. The chain couples TRBV5-4 to TRBJ2-5; D gene unclear. This CDR3 is built from 14 residues. Trimming removed 7 bases from V and 3 bases from J, with 16 bases in between. CDR1 is SGHNT and CDR2 is YYREEE in the germline V gene (reference sequence). The CDR3, as DNA: TGTGCCAGCGCCAAACCGGGCCGAAAAGAGACCCAGTACTTC. It is translated as CASAKPGRKETQYF. The variable domain in full, with the rest retrieved from reference TRBV5-4 and TRBJ2-5, is ETGVTQSPTHLIKTRGQQVTLRCSSQSGHNTVSWYQQALGQGPQFIFQYYREEENGRGNFPPRFSGLQFPNYSSELNVNALELDDSALYLCASAKPGRKETQYFGPGTRLLVL.

In regard to this clonotype: A single base separates this from a much larger clone, so it may be a read error. CDR3 nucleotides: TGCAGTACCCCAACCCCGAACGGCAATCAGCCCCAGCATTTT. This translates into CSTPTPNGNQPQHF. V gene TRBV20-1 combines with J gene TRBJ1-5, with D unclear. The CDR3 spans 14 residues. Trimming left V 8 bases short and J 2 bases short, with 16 bases between. Per germline, CDR1 DFQATT and CDR2 SNEGSKA (reference sequence).

With respect to this clonotype: Mismatch with germline at one junction end may stem from a read error. This chain connects TRBV29-1 to TRBJ1-1, with unresolved D. The CDR3 is 14 residues long. The germline gives CDR1 SQVTM, CDR2 ANQGSEA. The DNA of the CDR3 is TGCAGCGTCCGGACCGGGAGTCTATCAACCGAAGCTATCTTT. Protein sequence: CSVRTGSLSTEAIF.

This clonotype was recorded once. A much more abundant neighbour one base away suggests this may be a read error. This rearrangement joins TRBV7-9 to TRBJ1-1, with 7 bases lining up with TRBD1. CDR1 is SEHNR and CDR2 is FQNEAQ in the germline V gene (reference sequence). The CDR3 totals 15 residues. CDR3 sequence: CASSLATGLNAEAFF. Written as DNA, the CDR3 is TGTGCCAGCAGCTTAGCGACAGGGTTGAACGCTGAAGCTTTCTTT.

Concerning this clonotype: An end of the junction differs from the germline gene, which may be a read error. V usage is TRBV28 and J usage is TRBJ2-7; unclear D gene. CDR1 and CDR2 from the germline V gene are MDHEN and SYDVKM. The CDR3 totals 13 residues. The CDR3 nucleotides read TGTGCCTGCAATCGCAGGATGACCTACGAACAGTACTTC. Amino acid sequence: CACNRRMTYEQYF. The entire variable domain, with the rest obtained from reference TRBV28 and TRBJ2-7, is as follows: DVKVTQSSRYLVKRTGEKVFLECVQDMDHENMFWYRQDPGLGLRLIYFSYDVKMKEKGDIPEGYSVSREKKERFSLILESASTNQTSMYLCACNRRMTYEQYFGPGTRLTVT.

This clonotype was found once. Since the CDR3 does not end with the conserved phenylalanine or tryptophan, this likely comes from a read error. The V gene is TRBV29-1, the J gene TRBJ2-3; tentative D call: TRBD2 (5 bases). Germline V gene data show CDR1 as SQVTM and CDR2 as ANQGSEA. This CDR3 region has 13 residues. This chain's CDR3 is CSVRRGIEDMQYS. DNA for the CDR3: TGCAGCGTTCGCAGAGGGATTGAAGATATGCAGTATTCT.

This clonotype was found a few times. This likely comes from a read error, as the CDR3 has no conserved phenylalanine or tryptophan at its end. The J gene is TRBJ1-2, the V gene TRBV29-1, with D unresolved. CDR1 and CDR2 from the germline V gene are SQVTM and ANQGSEA. The CDR3 loop spans 12 amino acids. V lost 4 bases and J 3 bases, leaving 9 bases between the germline ends. As DNA, the CDR3 is TGCAGCGTTGGAAACAGATACTATGGCTACACCTCC. It translates to CSVGNRYYGYTS.

Of note for this clonotype: Mismatch with germline at one junction end may stem from a read error. This chain links TRBV29-1 with TRBJ1-1; no reliable D call. The CDR3 has 13 amino acids. Germline CDR1 reads SQVTM; CDR2 reads ANQGSEA. CDR3 residues: CSGQQDLNTEAFF. The CDR3 region has the DNA TGCAGCGGTCAGCAGGATTTGAACACTGAAGCATTCTTT.

V is TRBV29-1 and J is TRBJ2-7; D is possibly TRBD1 (6 bases). This CDR3 is 14 amino acids long. The germline V gene has CDR1 SQVTM and CDR2 ANQGSEA. V lost 8 bases and J 6 bases, leaving 23 bases between the germline ends. The CDR3 DNA sequence: TGCAGCACTTACACAGGGTCTGCAACTGGCGAGCAGTACTTC. It encodes CSTYTGSATGEQYF.

As to this clonotype: A read error may produce the germline difference seen at one junction end. This sequence joins TRBV11-2 and TRBJ2-1; D is unclear. Germline V gene data show CDR1 as SGHAT and CDR2 as FQNNGV. The CDR3 is made up of 13 amino acids. Here the CDR3 DNA reads TGTGCCAGCAGCTTAAACCGAGTAGGTGAGCAATTCTTC. It specifies CASSLNRVGEQFF.

The rearrangement joins TRBV6-2 or TRBV6-3 to TRBJ2-1; 8 nucleotides agree with TRBD2. This CDR3 has 17 amino acids. Trimming took 2 bases from V and 4 from J; bases not matched to a gene: 10. Germline-derived CDR1 and CDR2 are MNHEY and SVGEGT. CDR3 amino acids: CASSYPFRGGSYNEQFF. The DNA for the CDR3 is TGTGCCAGCAGTTACCCGTTCCGGGGGGGCTCTTACAATGAGCAGTTCTTC.

This clonotype was observed at least ten times. The chain combines TRBV7-8 with TRBJ2-7; 7 positions agree with TRBD2. The CDR3 is 14 amino acids. V lost 1 base and J lost 2; bases outside the gene matches: 2. The germline CDR1 and CDR2 sequences are SGHVS and FQNEAQ. The CDR3 bases are TGTGCCAGCAGCTTAGGGGCGGGGGCCTACGAGCAGTACTTC. This codes for CASSLGAGAYEQYF.